This T cell receptor (beta chain) originates from a study of glioma-infiltrating T cells after dendritic cell vaccination. Regarding this clone: The antigen is unknown.

Study-wide points: TCR clonality showed no direct relationship with survival.

TCRdb's table, derived via immunoSEQ multiplex PCR, lists solely in-frame clones and lacks some. The table includes about 82,000 clones, roughly 90% detected once. The CDR3 extends over 15 amino acids. Germline trimming cut 5 bases from V and 2 bases from J; bases unmatched to any gene: 6. Germline CDR1 is SEHNR and CDR2 is FQNEAQ (reference sequence). This clonotype was sampled from a human donor with glioblastoma. V is TRBV7-9 and J is TRBJ2-3, with 8 bases lining up with TRBD2. The material sequenced was blood, taken before dendritic cell vaccination. The DNA of the CDR3 is TGTGCCAGCAGCCCGACTAGCGCGGTCACAGATACGCAGTATTTT. This gives the protein CASSPTSAVTDTQYF.